The T cell receptor (beta chain) under discussion was sequenced for a study of response to subunit inactivated influenza vaccine (dated by TCRdb to 2016 to 2019). With respect to the entire study: The study used deep quantitative T cell receptor repertoire profiling to track responses to a trivalent subunit inactivated influenza vaccine.

Library preparation used RT-PCR. Data came from an Illumina HiSeq 2500. TCRdb applied fastp at Q25 and MiXCR to the public reads, then kept only in-frame beta chains. Rows with a matching CDR3 protein are joined into one entry that keeps the most common DNA and genes. The sample table contains about 610,000 distinct CDR3 sequences; only one count was recorded for 12% to 15% of them. Together, the top ten hold 11% of the sample. From cysteine to phenylalanine, the CDR3 is 13 amino acids long. Only the CDR3 portion is preserved as DNA: 39 bases, with reading frame beginning at the first base. CDR1 and CDR2 (SQVTM, ANQGSEA) derive from the germline V gene. Trimming takes 6 bases from V and 3 bases from J, and the germline ends sit 15 bases apart. This clonotype came up a few times. The clone's antigen remains unknown. Base qualities were left out, and no much larger clone turns up one base away. Study-wide findings and limitations: It was suggested by the authors that each seasonal influenza vaccination may recruit only a limited number of new T cells.

The source material was PBMCs from blood, sampled roughly 12 days after vaccination. This TCR came from a man in his fifties or sixties who received an inactivated influenza vaccine. Donor details come from another sample of the same person, matched by shared clones. The chain employs TRBV29-1 and TRBJ2-7; the D call could be TRBD1 or TRBD2, with each sharing 5 bases. The CDR3 in this case is CSVRQYRGYEQYF. In nucleotide form, the sequence is TGCAGCGTAAGACAGTATCGGGGCTACGAGCAGTACTTC.